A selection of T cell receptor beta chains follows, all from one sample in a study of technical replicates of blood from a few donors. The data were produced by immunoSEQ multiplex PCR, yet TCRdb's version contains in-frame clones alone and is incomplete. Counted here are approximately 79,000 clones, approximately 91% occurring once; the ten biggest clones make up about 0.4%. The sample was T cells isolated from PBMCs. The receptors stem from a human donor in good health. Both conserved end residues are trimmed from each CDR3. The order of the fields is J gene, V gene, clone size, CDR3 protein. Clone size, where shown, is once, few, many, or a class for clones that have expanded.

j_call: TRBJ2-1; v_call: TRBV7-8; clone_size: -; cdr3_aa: ASSLPMDRDNEQF
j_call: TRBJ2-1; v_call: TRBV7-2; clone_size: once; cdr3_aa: ASSLGSLAV
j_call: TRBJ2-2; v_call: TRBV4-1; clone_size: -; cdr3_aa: ASSLFPIQASGRNTGELF
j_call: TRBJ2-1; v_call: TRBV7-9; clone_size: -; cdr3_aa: ASSRQGDYNEQF
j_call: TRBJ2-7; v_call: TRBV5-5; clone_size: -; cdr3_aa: ASSLLGDPIYEQY
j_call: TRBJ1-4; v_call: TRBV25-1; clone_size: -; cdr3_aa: ASSPFSYNEKLF
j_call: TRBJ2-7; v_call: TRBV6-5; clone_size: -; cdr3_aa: ASIAPTSGNYEQY
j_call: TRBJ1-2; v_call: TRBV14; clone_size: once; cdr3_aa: ASSQGGGRGYT
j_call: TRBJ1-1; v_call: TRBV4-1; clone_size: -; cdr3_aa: ASSQRDRVLNTEAF
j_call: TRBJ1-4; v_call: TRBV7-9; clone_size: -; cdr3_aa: ASSAQVATNEKLF
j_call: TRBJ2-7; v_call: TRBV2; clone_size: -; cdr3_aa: ASRHQTGPYEQY
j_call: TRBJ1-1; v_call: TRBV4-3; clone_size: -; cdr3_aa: ASSPRTVNTEAF
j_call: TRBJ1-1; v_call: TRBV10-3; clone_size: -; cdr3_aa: AIRGDWNTEAF
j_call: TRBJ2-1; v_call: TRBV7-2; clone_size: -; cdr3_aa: ASSLPQGNEQF
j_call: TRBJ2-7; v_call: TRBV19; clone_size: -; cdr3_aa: ASSIAGWGAYEQY
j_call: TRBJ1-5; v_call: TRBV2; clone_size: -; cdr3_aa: ASRRGQGVNQPQH
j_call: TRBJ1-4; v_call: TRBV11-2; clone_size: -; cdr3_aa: ASSPFGRQSSFEEEKLF
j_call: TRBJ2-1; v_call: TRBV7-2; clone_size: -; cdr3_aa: ASSLQGAHHNEQF
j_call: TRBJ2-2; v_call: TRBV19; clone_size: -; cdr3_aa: ASSISGRSNTGELF
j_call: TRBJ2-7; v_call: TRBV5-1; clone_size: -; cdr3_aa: ASSPGTEVSYEQY
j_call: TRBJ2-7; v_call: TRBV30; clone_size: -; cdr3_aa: AWSKGVTYEQY
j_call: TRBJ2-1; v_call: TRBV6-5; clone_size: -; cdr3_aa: ASSLDRGFYNEQF
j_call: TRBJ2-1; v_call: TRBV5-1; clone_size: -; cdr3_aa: ASSLASGKYNEQF
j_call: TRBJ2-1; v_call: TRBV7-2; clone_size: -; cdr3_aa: ASRSLAGENYNEQF
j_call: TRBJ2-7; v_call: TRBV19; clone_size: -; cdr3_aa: ASSIAGTGYYEQY
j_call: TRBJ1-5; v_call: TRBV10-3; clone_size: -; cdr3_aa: AISPGQSNQPQH
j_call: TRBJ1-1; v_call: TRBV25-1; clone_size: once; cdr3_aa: ASGTGMNTEAF
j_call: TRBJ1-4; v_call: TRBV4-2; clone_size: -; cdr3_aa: ASSQALGGGMILF
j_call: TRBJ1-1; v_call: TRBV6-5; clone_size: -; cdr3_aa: ASSYRGTYTEAF
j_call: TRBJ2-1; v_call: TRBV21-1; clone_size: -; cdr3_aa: ASSRTKRGRGSYNEQF
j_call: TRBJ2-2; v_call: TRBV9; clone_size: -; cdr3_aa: ASRGGLAGAAGELF
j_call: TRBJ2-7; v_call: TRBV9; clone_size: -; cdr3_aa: ASSPGQGDEQY
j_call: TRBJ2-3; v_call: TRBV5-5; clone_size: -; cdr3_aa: ASQSTDTQY
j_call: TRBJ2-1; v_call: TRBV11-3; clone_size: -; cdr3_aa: ASSSIGQGGEQF
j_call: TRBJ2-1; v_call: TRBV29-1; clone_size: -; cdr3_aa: SVDRDEAGAYNEQF
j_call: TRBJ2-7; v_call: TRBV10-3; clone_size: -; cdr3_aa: AISRDSLSSYEQY
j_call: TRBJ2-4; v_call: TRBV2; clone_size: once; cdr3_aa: ASSERREGYQY
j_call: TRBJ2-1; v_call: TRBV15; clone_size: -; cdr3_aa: ATSRVGPPGSGDEQF
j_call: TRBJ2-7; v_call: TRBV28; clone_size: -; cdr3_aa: ASSSPAGNSYEQY
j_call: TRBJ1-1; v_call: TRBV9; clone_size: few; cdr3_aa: ASSVSWGGTEAF
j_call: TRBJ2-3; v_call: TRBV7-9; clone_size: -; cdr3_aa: ASSLLGRGDTQY
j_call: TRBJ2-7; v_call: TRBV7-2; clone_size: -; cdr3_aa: ASSVGLAPSYEQY
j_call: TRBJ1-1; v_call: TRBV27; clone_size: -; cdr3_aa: ASRDRGTEAF
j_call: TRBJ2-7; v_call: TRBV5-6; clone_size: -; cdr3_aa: ASSLASGSKSSYEQY
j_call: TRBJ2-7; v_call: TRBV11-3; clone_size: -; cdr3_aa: ASSLIGTVNYEQY
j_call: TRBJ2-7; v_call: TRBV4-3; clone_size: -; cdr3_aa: ASSPRTSVYEQY
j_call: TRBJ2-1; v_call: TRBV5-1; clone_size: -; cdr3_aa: ASGRDTTYNEQF
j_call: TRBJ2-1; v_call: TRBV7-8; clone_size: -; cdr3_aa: ASSFGVYNEQF
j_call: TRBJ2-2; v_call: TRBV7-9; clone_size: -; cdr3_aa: ASTHATEGTGELF
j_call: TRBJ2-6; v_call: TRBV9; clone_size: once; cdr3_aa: ASSVATSGDFSGANVLT
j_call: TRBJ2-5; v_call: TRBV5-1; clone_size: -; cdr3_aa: ASSSVQGRETQY
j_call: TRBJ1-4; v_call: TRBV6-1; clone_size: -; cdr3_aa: ASNSGEAINEKLF